The entry that follows covers one T cell receptor (beta chain) sequence. The sample originates from a study of cytomegalovirus exposure and HLA in healthy donors. CDR3 length: 18 residues. The ends lost 4 bases at V and 2 bases at J; junction bases unmatched: 7. Germline assignment: CDR1 SGHNT and CDR2 YYREEE (reference sequence). The PCR had 60 Vbeta and 13 Jbeta primers. Repertoires were generated with immunoSEQ multiplex PCR, while TCRdb's copy carries only in-frame clones and drops some. The table has fewer than 200,000 clones, roughly 80% seen once; the top ten hold 0.7% to 0.95%. Sequencing was performed on PBMCs. The sequence derives from a woman aged 18-35 years in good health and CMV-seronegative. The chain carries TRBV5-4 and TRBJ2-1; 15 nucleotides agree with TRBD2. CDR3 in DNA: TGTGCCAGCAGCCCTGGCGGGACTAGCGGGAGGACCTACAATGAGCAGTTCTTC. It is translated as CASSPGGTSGRTYNEQFF. The variable domain in full, completed from reference TRBV5-4 and TRBJ2-1, reads ETGVTQSPTHLIKTRGQQVTLRCSSQSGHNTVSWYQQALGQGPQFIFQYYREEENGRGNFPPRFSGLQFPNYSSELNVNALELDDSALYLCASSPGGTSGRTYNEQFFGPGTRLTVL.